The 7 T cell receptor beta chains listed next were all sequenced from one sample in a study of cytomegalovirus exposure and HLA in healthy donors. The PCR ran on 60 Vbeta and 13 Jbeta primers. Clones were sequenced by immunoSEQ multiplex PCR, and TCRdb holds only the in-frame ones, with some missing. The table shows tens of thousands of clones, with 78% occurring only once. The source material was PBMCs. These receptors all stem from a male donor in good health and CMV-seropositive.

V gene TRBV30 combines with J gene TRBJ2-1; D is possibly TRBD1 (5 bases). V lost 0 bases to trimming and J lost 2 bases, with 8 bases between them. Germline loops: CDR1 GTSNPN, CDR2 SVGIG (reference sequence). There are 14 residues in the CDR3. Written as DNA, the CDR3 is TGTGCCTGGAGTGTACTGGGGCCCTACAATGAGCAGTTCTTC. Residues: CAWSVLGPYNEQFF.

The gene calls are TRBV5-1 and TRBJ1-4, with a weak D call TRBD1 (5 bases). This CDR3 is built from 15 residues. V was cut by 0 bases and J by 8 bases, with 14 bases left in between. Germline CDR1 reads SGHRS; CDR2 reads YFSETQ. In DNA form, the CDR3 reads TGCGCCAGCAGCTTGGAAGGGACGGGAGGGGAAAAACTGTTTTTT. This codes for CASSLEGTGGEKLFF.

The rearrangement joins TRBV5-1 to TRBJ2-5; 9 positions agree with TRBD1. Per the germline V gene, CDR1 is SGHRS and CDR2 is YFSETQ. V shed 6 bases, J shed 5 bases, and the junction held 11 bases outside the gene matches. This CDR3 is 15 amino acids long. The CDR3 sequence: CASNPARTGVETQYF. The CDR3 DNA follows: TGCGCCAGCAACCCCGCCCGGACAGGGGTGGAGACCCAGTACTTC.

The chain employs TRBV19 and TRBJ2-3; 7 bases map to TRBD2. The CDR3 is 15 residues long. V lost 3 bases, J lost 2 bases, and 5 bases stayed unmatched. Per germline, CDR1 LNHDA and CDR2 SQIVND (reference sequence). For the CDR3, the DNA is TGTGCCAGTAGTATGGGGAGGGGACTCACAGATACGCAGTATTTT. Translated, it gives CASSMGRGLTDTQYF.

In this sample, this clone turned up once. The DNA of the CDR3 is TGTGCCAGCAGCTATTCCGGGACAGGGGTCAGGCAGCCCCAGCATTTT. Translated: CASSYSGTGVRQPQHF. V is TRBV7-2 and J is TRBJ1-5, with 10 positions matching TRBD1. In germline, CDR1 is SGHTA, CDR2 FQGNSA. The CDR3 runs 16 residues. V was pared by 4 bases and J by 7 bases, with 10 bases of the junction left unmatched.

CDR3 nucleotide sequence: TGTGCCAGCAGTAGGGACAGGGGGTACACCGGGGAGCTGTTTTTT. Translating it yields CASSRDRGYTGELFF. The V call is TRBV27, the J call TRBJ2-2; 11 bases agree with TRBD1. Germline lookup yields CDR1 MNHEY and CDR2 SMNVEV (reference sequence). The CDR3 has 15 residues. V lost 5 bases, J lost 3 bases, and 2 bases stayed unmatched.

The V gene is TRBV19, the J gene TRBJ1-1; a weak D match, TRBD1 (6 bases). In germline, CDR1 is LNHDA, CDR2 SQIVND (reference sequence). Trimming left V 5 bases short and J 5 bases short, with 9 bases between. The CDR3 length is 12 residues. CDR3 amino acids: CASSLGTTEAFF. The DNA for the CDR3 is TGTGCCAGTAGTTTGGGGACAACTGAAGCTTTCTTT.